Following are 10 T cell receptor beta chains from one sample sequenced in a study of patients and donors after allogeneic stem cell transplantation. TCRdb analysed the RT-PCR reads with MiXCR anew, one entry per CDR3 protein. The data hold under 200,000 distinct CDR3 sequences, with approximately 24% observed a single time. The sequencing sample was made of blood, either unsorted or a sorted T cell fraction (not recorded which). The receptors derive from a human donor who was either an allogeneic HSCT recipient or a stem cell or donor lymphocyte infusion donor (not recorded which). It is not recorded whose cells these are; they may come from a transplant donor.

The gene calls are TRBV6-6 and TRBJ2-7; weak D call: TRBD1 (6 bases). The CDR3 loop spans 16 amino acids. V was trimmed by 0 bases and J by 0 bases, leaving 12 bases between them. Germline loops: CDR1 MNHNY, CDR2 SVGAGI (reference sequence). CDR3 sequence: CASSYSRTASSYEQYF. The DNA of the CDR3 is TGTGCCAGCAGTTACTCGAGGACAGCGAGCTCCTACGAGCAGTACTTC.

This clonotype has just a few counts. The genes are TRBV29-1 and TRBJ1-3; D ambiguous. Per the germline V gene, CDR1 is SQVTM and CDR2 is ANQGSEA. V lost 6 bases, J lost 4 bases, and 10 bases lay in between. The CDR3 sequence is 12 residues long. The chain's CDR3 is CSVSGGGNTIYF. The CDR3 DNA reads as TGCAGCGTGTCCGGAGGGGGAAACACCATATATTTT.

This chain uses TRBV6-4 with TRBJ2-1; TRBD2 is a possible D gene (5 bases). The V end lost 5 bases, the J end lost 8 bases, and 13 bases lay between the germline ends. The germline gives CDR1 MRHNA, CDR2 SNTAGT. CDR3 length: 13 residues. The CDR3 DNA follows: TGTGCCAGCAGTCGCGTGGGCGGGTATGAGCAGTTCTTC. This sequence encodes CASSRVGGYEQFF.

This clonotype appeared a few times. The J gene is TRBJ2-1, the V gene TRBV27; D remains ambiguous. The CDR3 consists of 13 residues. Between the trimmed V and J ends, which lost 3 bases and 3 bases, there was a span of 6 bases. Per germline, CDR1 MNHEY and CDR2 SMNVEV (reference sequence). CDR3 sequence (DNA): TGTGCCAGCAGTTTGCCGGGCTACAATGAGCAGTTCTTC. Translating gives CASSLPGYNEQFF.

The CDR3 coding sequence is TGTGCCAGCAGCAATGAAACTAATGAAAAACTGTTTTTT. Residues: CASSNETNEKLFF. This chain links TRBV21-1 with TRBJ1-4. TRBV21-1 is a pseudogene. This CDR3 has 13 amino acids.

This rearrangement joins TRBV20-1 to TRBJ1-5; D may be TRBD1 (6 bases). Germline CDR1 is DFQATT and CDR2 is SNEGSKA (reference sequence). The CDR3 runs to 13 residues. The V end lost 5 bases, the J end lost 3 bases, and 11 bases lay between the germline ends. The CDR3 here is CSAPTGPNQPQHF. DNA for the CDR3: TGCAGTGCTCCAACAGGGCCCAATCAGCCCCAGCATTTT.

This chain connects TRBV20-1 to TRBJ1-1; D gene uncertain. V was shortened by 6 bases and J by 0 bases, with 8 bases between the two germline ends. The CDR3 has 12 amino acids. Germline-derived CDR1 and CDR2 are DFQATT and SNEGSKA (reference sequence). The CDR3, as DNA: TGCAGTGCCCCCGCCCTGAACACTGAAGCTTTCTTT. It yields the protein CSAPALNTEAFF.

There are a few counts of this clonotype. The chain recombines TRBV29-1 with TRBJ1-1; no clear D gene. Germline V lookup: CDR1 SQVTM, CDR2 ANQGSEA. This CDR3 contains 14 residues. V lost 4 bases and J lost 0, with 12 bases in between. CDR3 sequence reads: CSVGESNMNTEAFF. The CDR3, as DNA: TGCAGCGTTGGGGAAAGCAATATGAACACTGAAGCTTTCTTT.

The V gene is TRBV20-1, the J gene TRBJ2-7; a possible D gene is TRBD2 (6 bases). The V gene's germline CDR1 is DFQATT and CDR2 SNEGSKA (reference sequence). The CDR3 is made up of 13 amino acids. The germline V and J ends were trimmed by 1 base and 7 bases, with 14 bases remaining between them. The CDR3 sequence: CSARVSGKGEQYF. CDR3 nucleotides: TGCAGTGCTAGAGTTAGCGGAAAGGGTGAGCAGTACTTC.

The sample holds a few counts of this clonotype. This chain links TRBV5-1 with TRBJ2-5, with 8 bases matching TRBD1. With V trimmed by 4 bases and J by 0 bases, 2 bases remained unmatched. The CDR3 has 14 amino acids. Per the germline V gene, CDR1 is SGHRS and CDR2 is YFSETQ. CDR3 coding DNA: TGCGCCAGCAGCCGGGACAGGAACCAAGAGACCCAGTACTTC. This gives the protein CASSRDRNQETQYF.